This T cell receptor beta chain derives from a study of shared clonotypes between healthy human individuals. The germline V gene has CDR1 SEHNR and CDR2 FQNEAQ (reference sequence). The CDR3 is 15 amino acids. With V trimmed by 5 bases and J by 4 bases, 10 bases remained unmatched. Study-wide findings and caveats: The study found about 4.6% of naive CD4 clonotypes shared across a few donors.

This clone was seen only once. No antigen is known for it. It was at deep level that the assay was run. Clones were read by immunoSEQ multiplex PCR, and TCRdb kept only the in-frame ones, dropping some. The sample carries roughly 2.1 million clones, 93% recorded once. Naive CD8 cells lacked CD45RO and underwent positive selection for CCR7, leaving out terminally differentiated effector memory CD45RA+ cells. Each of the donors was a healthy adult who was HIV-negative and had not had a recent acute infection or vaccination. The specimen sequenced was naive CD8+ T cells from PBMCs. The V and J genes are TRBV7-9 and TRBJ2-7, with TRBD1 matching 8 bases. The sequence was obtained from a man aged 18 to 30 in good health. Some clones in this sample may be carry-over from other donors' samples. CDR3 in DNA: TGTGCCAGCAGCCTGGACAGGGAAGATCCGTACGAGCAGTACTTC. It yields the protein CASSLDREDPYEQYF. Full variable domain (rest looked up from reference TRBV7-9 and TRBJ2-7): DTGVSQNPRHKITKRGQNVTFRCDPISEHNRLYWYRQTLGQGPEFLTYFQNEAQLEKSRLLSDRFSAERPKGSFSTLEIQRTEQGDSAMYLCASSLDREDPYEQYFGPGTRLTVT.